Given below is one T cell receptor beta chain in context. Its antigen remains unknown. Germline V gives CDR1 SGHVS, CDR2 FQNEAQ. The CDR3 runs to 14 residues. Trimming removed 2 bases from V and 4 bases from J, with 10 bases in between. This entry is derived from a study of Ad26.COV2.S vaccination and SARS-CoV-2 variants. Study-wide findings and caveats: Substantial breadth was reported for post-vaccination spike-specific CD8+ and CD4+ T cells.

The treatment denotes: approximately 18 received Ad26.COV2.S at low or high dose, single or two shots; roughly 5 received placebo; per-sample allocation not given. Day 63 after the first injection of vaccine or placebo was the sampling time. Boston hosted the donor, who was an adult aged 18-55 years. Measured with immunoSEQ multiplex PCR; TCRdb has only the in-frame clones, and not every one. The top ten clones hold around a tenth of a sample with 200,000 to 250,000 clones, around 87% of them seen once. The source material was peripheral blood, sampled in a trial of Ad26.COV2.S vaccine versus placebo. This chain connects TRBV7-8 to TRBJ2-3; perhaps TRBD2 as D (6 bases). The clonotype comes from a person between 18 and 65 years old who received the Ad26.COV2.S COVID-19 vaccine or a placebo. The DNA for the CDR3 is TGTGCCAGCAGCTTAAGGCGGGGACCAGATACGCAGTATTTT. Protein product: CASSLRRGPDTQYF.